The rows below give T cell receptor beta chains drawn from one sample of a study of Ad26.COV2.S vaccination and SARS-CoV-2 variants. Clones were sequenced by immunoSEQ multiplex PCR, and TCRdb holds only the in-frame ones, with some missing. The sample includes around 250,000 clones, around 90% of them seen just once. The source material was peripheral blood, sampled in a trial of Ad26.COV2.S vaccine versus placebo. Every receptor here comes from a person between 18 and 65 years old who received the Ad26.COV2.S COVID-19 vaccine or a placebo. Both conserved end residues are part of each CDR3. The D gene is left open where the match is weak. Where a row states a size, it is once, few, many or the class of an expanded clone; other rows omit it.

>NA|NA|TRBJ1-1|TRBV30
TGTGCCTGGGAACAGGGAGCGAACACTGAAGCTTTCTTT
CAWEQGANTEAFF
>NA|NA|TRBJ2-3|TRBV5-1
TGCGCCAGCTCACGGGGGACAGATACGCAGTATTTT
CASSRGTDTQYF
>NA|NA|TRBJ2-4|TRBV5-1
TGCGCCAGCAGCCCTCAGACGGGAAACATTCAGTACTTC
CASSPQTGNIQYF
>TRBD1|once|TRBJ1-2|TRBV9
TGTGCCAGCAGCGCCCGACAGGGAATCTACTATGGCTACACCTTC
CASSARQGIYYGYTF
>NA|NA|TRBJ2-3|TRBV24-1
TGTGCCACCAGTGATCGGTTTGGAGATACGCAGTATTTT
CATSDRFGDTQYF
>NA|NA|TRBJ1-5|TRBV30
TGTGCCTGGTCGGCAATCGGGCTACCGAATCAGCCCCAGCATTTT
CAWSAIGLPNQPQHF
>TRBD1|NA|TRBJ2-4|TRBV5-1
TGCGCCAGCAGCTTGGGACAGGGATCGGGGTTCGGCATTCAGTACTTC
CASSLGQGSGFGIQYF
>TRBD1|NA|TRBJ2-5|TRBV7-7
TGTGCTAGCAGCTTAGGGGGACAGGTACAAGAGACCCAGTACTTC
CASSLGGQVQETQYF
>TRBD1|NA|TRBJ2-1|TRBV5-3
TGTGCCAGAAGCGTGGACAGGGGACCTTACAATGAGCAGTTCTTC
CARSVDRGPYNEQFF
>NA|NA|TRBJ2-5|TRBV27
TGTGCCAGCAGCCAAAATCCCGGGCGACAAGAGACCCAGTACTTC
CASSQNPGRQETQYF
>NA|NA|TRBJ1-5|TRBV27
TGTGCCAGCAGTTTCTCTGGGTCACAGCCCCAGCATTTT
CASSFSGSQPQHF
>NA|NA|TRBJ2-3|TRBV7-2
TGTGCCAGCAGCGGGCAACGCACAGATACGCAGTATTTT
CASSGQRTDTQYF
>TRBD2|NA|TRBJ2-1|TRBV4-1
TGCGCCAGCAGCCAAGAACCCGGACTAGCGAGTGAGCAGTTCTTC
CASSQEPGLASEQFF
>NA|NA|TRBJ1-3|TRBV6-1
TGTGCCAGCAGTGAAGTAGAGGTTAGAAACACCATATATTTT
CASSEVEVRNTIYF
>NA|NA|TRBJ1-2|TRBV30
TGTGCCTGGATCGTCAGTAACTATGGCTACACCTTC
CAWIVSNYGYTF
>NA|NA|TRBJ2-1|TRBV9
TGTGCCAGCACCCGTAATTGGGGACGGACGGGCGATGAGCAGTTCTTC
CASTRNWGRTGDEQFF
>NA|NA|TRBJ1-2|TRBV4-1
TGCGCCAGCAGCCAAGTCAGGGAAAACTATGGCTACACCTTC
CASSQVRENYGYTF
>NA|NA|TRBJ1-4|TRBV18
TGTGCCAGCTCACCCGGGGACGGTGCTGGGGGAAAACTGTTTTTT
CASSPGDGAGGKLFF
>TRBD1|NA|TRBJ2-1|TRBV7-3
TGTGCCAGCAGCTTAAGTCCGACAGGGATCTACAATGAGCAGTTCTTC
CASSLSPTGIYNEQFF
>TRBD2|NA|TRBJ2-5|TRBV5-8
TGTGCCAGCAGCGTGCGCGGGGGGGGACAAACTAGAGAGACCCAGTACTTC
CASSVRGGGQTRETQYF
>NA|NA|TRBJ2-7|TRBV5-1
TGCGCCAGCAGTCCGGGGGCTTCAAGCTCCTACGAGCAGTACTTC
CASSPGASSSYEQYF
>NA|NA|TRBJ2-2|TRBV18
TGTGCCAGCTCACCGCGACAGTCCACCGGGGAGCTGTTTTTT
CASSPRQSTGELFF
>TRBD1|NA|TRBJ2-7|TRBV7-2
TGTGCCAGCAGCCGGGGACAGGGCTACCACTACGAGCAGTACTTC
CASSRGQGYHYEQYF
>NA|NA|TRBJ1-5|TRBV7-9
TGTGCCAGCAGCCTCGGTAATAGCAATCAGCCCCAGCATTTT
CASSLGNSNQPQHF
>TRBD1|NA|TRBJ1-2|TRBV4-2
TGTGCCAGCAGCCAAGAGACAGGGGTTAATTATGGCTACACCTTC
CASSQETGVNYGYTF
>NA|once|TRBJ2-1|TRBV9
TGTGCCAGCAGTCGACAATATGAGCAGTTCTTC
CASSRQYEQFF
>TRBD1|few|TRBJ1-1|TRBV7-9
TGTGCCAGCAGCTTAGTTACAGGGGTGGGAAACACTGAAGCTTTCTTT
CASSLVTGVGNTEAFF
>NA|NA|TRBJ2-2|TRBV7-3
TGTGCCAGCAGCTTAGGGGGGACGGCCTCAACCGGGGAGCTGTTTTTT
CASSLGGTASTGELFF
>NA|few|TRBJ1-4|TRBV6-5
TGTGCCAGCAGGGCACAGGACGAGGGTTTCGAAAAACTGTTTTTT
CASRAQDEGFEKLFF
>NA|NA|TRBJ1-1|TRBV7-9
TGTGCCAGCAGCTTAGCGAGGCAGATGAACACTGAAGCTTTCTTT
CASSLARQMNTEAFF
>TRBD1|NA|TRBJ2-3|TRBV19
TGTGCCAGTAGCCCACAGGGGGCTGGAGATACGCAGTATTTT
CASSPQGAGDTQYF
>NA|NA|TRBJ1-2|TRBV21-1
TGTGCTAGCAGCTCCTCCCGCAGGGACAGGAAAGGGGACTATGGCTACACCTTC
CASSSSRRDRKGDYGYTF
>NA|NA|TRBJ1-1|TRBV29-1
TGCAGCGTTGTCGTGAACACTGAAGCTTTCTTT
CSVVVNTEAFF
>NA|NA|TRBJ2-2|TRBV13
TGTGCCAGCAGCCCCTCTGGAATTGGGACCGGGGAGCTGTTTTTT
CASSPSGIGTGELFF
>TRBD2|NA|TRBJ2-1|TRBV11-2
TGTGCCAGCAGCTTAGCCTTGACTAGCTTTAATGAGCAGTTCTTC
CASSLALTSFNEQFF
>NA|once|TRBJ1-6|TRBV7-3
TGTGCCAGCAGCTTAGGAGAGGCTAGTTCACCCCTCCACTTT
CASSLGEASSPLHF